The next 31 T cell receptor beta chains were all read from a single sample in a study of glioma-infiltrating T cells. TCR alpha and beta CDR3 regions were amplified from RNA using iRepertoire nested multiplex PCR. One entry per CDR3 protein results from TCRdb running MiXCR on the multiplex PCR reads. The table has roughly 200,000 distinct CDR3 sequences, around 42% seen once. The sample taken for sequencing was glioma tissue, nonneoplastic brain tissue, or PBMCs (not recorded which). These receptors all come from a human donor with low-grade glioma or glioblastoma, undergoing nonglioma brain surgery, or in good health (not recorded which).

J is TRBJ2-5 and V is TRBV28; 8 positions match TRBD1. The CDR3 spans 13 residues. Germline V lookup: CDR1 MDHEN, CDR2 SYDVKM. The trim removed 11 bases at V and 3 bases at J, leaving 8 bases unmatched. In DNA form, the CDR3 reads TGTGCCGGCACGGACAGGGCGGAAGAGACCCAGTACTTC. Amino acid sequence: CAGTDRAEETQYF.

About this clonotype: Just one base apart from a much larger clone, this may be a read error. It is likely a read error, because the conserved phenylalanine at the end of the CDR3 is missing. This chain joins TRBV7-9 and TRBJ2-1; TRBD2 aligns across 10 bases. V lost 4 bases, J lost 9 bases, and 12 bases stayed unmatched. CDR1 SEHNR and CDR2 FQNEAQ come from the germline V gene (reference sequence). The CDR3 runs to 16 residues. The CDR3 region is CASSSTPSSGSIEQFL. CDR3 DNA: TGTGCCAGCAGCTCGACCCCCTCTAGCGGGAGTATTGAGCAGTTCCTC.

This clonotype showed up just a few times. This may come from a read error, since a much larger clone is one base off. Because it lacks the conserved phenylalanine or tryptophan at the end, this CDR3 is likely a read error. This chain uses TRBV2 with TRBJ2-1, with D perhaps TRBD2 (6 bases). The V end was cut by 3 bases, the J end by 3 bases, with 9 bases between. This CDR3 has 14 amino acids. Germline V gives CDR1 SNHLY, CDR2 FYNNEI. As DNA, the CDR3 is TGTGCCAGCAGTGAGTGGACTAACTACAATGAGCAGTTCCTC. The encoded protein is CASSEWTNYNEQFL.

This clonotype was counted a few times. The chain employs TRBV19 and TRBJ2-7, with D unclear. V lost 3 bases to trimming and J lost 4 bases, with 10 bases between them. The CDR3 loop spans 13 amino acids. The germline CDR1 and CDR2 sequences are LNHDA and SQIVND (reference sequence). In DNA, the CDR3 is TGTGCCAGTAGTATCCAGGACGGGTACGAGCAGTACTTC. Protein sequence: CASSIQDGYEQYF.

This clonotype was seen many times. The rearrangement uses TRBV2 and TRBJ2-5, with TRBD1 as a possible D gene (6 bases). CDR3 size: 13 residues. V was shortened by 7 bases and J by 1 base, with 10 bases between the two germline ends. The germline V gene encodes CDR1 SNHLY and CDR2 FYNNEI. DNA for the CDR3: TGTGCCAGCAAGCGGACAGCCCAAGAGACCCAGTACTTC. Translated, it gives CASKRTAQETQYF.

This clonotype was seen ten or more times. The J gene is TRBJ1-2, the V gene TRBV27; D perhaps matches TRBD1 (5 bases). CDR1 is MNHEY, CDR2 SMNVEV, per germline (reference sequence). Trimming pared 1 base from V and 4 bases from J, leaving 10 bases between. This CDR3 is 14 amino acids long. CDR3 loop: CASSLLIGGYGYTF. The DNA of the CDR3 is TGTGCCAGCAGTTTATTAATCGGGGGCTATGGCTACACCTTC.

In the case of this clonotype: Relative to the germline gene, one junction end is altered; a read error may explain this. The chain recombines TRBV4-1 with TRBJ2-5; D unresolved. Germline loops: CDR1 MGHRA, CDR2 YSYEKL. The CDR3 covers 13 residues. CDR3: CARSQVMRETQYF. CDR3 nucleotides: TGCGCCAGAAGCCAAGTTATGCGGGAGACCCAGTACTTC.

With regard to this clonotype: At one boundary the junction diverges from the germline segment, which might be a read error. The chain joins TRBV28 to TRBJ2-7; D not certain. There are 14 residues in the CDR3. Germline V gives CDR1 MDHEN, CDR2 SYDVKM. The CDR3 reads CSSSLVPDGYEQYF. The CDR3 nucleotides are TGTTCCAGCAGTTTGGTGCCGGACGGCTACGAGCAGTACTTC. Full variable domain (rest looked up from reference TRBV28 and TRBJ2-7): DVKVTQSSRYLVKRTGEKVFLECVQDMDHENMFWYRQDPGLGLRLIYFSYDVKMKEKGDIPEGYSVSREKKERFSLILESASTNQTSMYLCSSSLVPDGYEQYFGPGTRLTVT.

Of note for this clonotype: A much bigger clone sits one base away, suggesting this may be a read error. The V and J genes are TRBV18 and TRBJ2-3; D is ambiguous. V was clipped by 2 bases and J by 7 bases, with 7 bases between them. The germline gives CDR1 KGHSH, CDR2 LQKENI. The CDR3 totals 12 residues. The CDR3 bases are TGTGCCAGCTCACCAGATTGGAATACGCAGTATTTT. Translated: CASSPDWNTQYF.

In this sample, this clonotype turned up many times. The chain links TRBV6-1 to TRBJ1-2; no reliable D call. Looked up from germline, CDR1 is MNHNS and CDR2 is SASEGT. The CDR3 contains 12 residues. Trimming took 6 bases from V and 4 from J, leaving 9 bases between them. CDR3 nucleotide sequence: TGTGCCAGCAGAGGAACCACCTATGGCTACACCTTC. Encoded protein: CASRGTTYGYTF.

This clonotype was picked up many times. J is TRBJ1-5 and V is TRBV20-1, with TRBD1 matching 7 bases. V lost 6 bases, J lost 6 bases, and 11 bases stayed unmatched. CDR3 length equals 14 residues. Germline assignment: CDR1 DFQATT and CDR2 SNEGSKA (reference sequence). The CDR3 protein is CSAPLDRQGQPQHF. CDR3 nucleotide sequence: TGCAGTGCACCATTGGACAGGCAGGGTCAGCCCCAGCATTTT.

With respect to this clonotype: A much larger clone is a single base away; this may be a read error. This sequence joins TRBV28 and TRBJ2-7, with TRBD2 identical over 8 bases. In germline, CDR1 is MDHEN, CDR2 SYDVKM. There are 16 residues in the CDR3. V shed 2 bases, J shed 2 bases, and the junction held 8 bases outside the gene matches. CDR3: CASSLASTSVTYEQYF. CDR3 coding DNA: TGTGCCAGCAGTTTAGCCTCGACTAGCGTTACCTACGAGCAGTACTTC.

At least ten counts were recorded for this clonotype. The chain combines TRBV25-1 with TRBJ2-2; D is perhaps TRBD1 (5 bases). In germline, CDR1 is MGHDK, CDR2 SYGVNS. V was shortened by 6 bases and J by 4 bases, with 12 bases between the two germline ends. This CDR3 contains 14 residues. CDR3 nucleotides: TGTGCCAGCAGAGGGGATCTGGGCACCGGGGAGCTGTTTTTT. Its protein product is CASRGDLGTGELFF. Filled out from reference TRBV25-1 and TRBJ2-2, the complete variable domain reads EADIYQTPRYLVIGTGKKITLECSQTMGHDKMYWYQQDPGMELHLIHYSYGVNSTEKGDLSSESTVSRIRTEHFPLTLESARPSHTSQYLCASRGDLGTGELFFGEGSRLTVL.

This clonotype was counted at least ten times. The chain has TRBV7-2 and TRBJ1-2; 8 bases are shared with TRBD1. The junction had 5 bases not matched to a gene; V was cut back by 5 bases and J by 3 bases. The CDR3 contains 14 residues. Germline V gene lookup returns CDR1 SGHTA and CDR2 FQGNSA. The CDR3 loop reads CASSPGTGYYGYTF. In DNA form, the CDR3 reads TGTGCCAGCAGCCCCGGGACAGGATACTATGGCTACACCTTC.

Comments on this clonotype: A much bigger clone sits one base away, suggesting this may be a read error. V gene TRBV20-1 combines with J gene TRBJ2-3, with 13 positions matching TRBD2. Germline V CDR1 and CDR2: DFQATT, SNEGSKA (reference sequence). The CDR3 runs to 16 residues. The CDR3 DNA follows: TGCAGTGCTAGCGGACTAGCGGGAGAAGCTGCGGATACGCATTATTTT. Amino acids: CSASGLAGEAADTHYF.

As for this clonotype: At one of its ends the junction is not consistent with the germline gene, which may arise from a read error. The genes are TRBV28 and TRBJ2-1; D may be TRBD1 or TRBD2 (6 bases each). The length of the CDR3 is 13 residues. The germline CDR1 and CDR2 sequences are MDHEN and SYDVKM. This CDR3 is CASTLKGGNEKFF. The CDR3 DNA reads as TGTGCCAGCACTCTTAAGGGGGGAAATGAGAAGTTCTTC.

This clonotype was found many times. The chain is built from TRBV6-1 and TRBJ2-3; 9 bases fit TRBD1. J was trimmed by 1 base and V by 6 bases; bases with no gene match: 5. CDR3 length: 15 residues. Germline V gene lookup returns CDR1 MNHNS and CDR2 SASEGT. The CDR3 reads CASRPGQGGTDTQYF. In DNA, the CDR3 is TGTGCCAGCAGGCCGGGACAGGGAGGCACAGATACGCAGTATTTT.

This clonotype was seen at least ten times. The V call is TRBV20-1, the J call TRBJ2-1, with unresolved D. CDR1 is DFQATT and CDR2 is SNEGSKA in the germline V gene (reference sequence). The V end was cut by 3 bases, the J end by 5 bases, with 11 bases between. The CDR3 runs 13 residues. The CDR3, as DNA: TGCAGTGCTAGCATCCTGTTAGACAATGAGCAGTTCTTC. The encoded protein is CSASILLDNEQFF.

This chain links TRBV4-1 with TRBJ2-7; TRBD2 agrees at 16 bases. CDR1 is MGHRA and CDR2 is YSYEKL in the germline V gene. The CDR3 sequence is 16 residues long. The V segment lost 5 bases and the J segment 9 bases; nucleotides outside the gene matches: 10. In nucleotides, the CDR3 is TGCGCCAGCAGCTTCCCCGGGACTAGCGGGAGGGATGGGCAGTACTTC. Protein product: CASSFPGTSGRDGQYF.

Of note for this clonotype: This may be a read error, as it is one base from a much larger clone. The rearrangement links TRBV24-1 to TRBJ2-7, with D maybe TRBD2 (5 bases). Looked up from germline, CDR1 is KGHDR and CDR2 is SFDVKD. This CDR3 contains 13 residues. This chain's CDR3 is CATSDPRAYEKYF. As DNA, the CDR3 is TGTGCCACCAGTGATCCGCGGGCCTACGAGAAGTACTTC.

A note on this clonotype: A much larger clone sits a single nucleotide away, making a read error possible. The chain links TRBV5-1 to TRBJ1-5; D not resolved. Germline V gene lookup returns CDR1 SGHRS and CDR2 YFSETQ. V lost 5 bases to trimming and J lost 3 bases, with 9 bases between them. This CDR3 contains 13 residues. CDR3 coding DNA: TGCGCCAGCAGATACGGATACAATCAGCCCCAGCATTTT. It specifies CASRYGYNQPQHF.

On this clonotype itself: Just one base apart from a much larger clone, this may be a read error. The chain joins TRBV3-1 to TRBJ1-1; weak D call: TRBD1 (5 bases). Trimming removed 4 bases from V and 11 bases from J, with 11 bases in between. The germline gives CDR1 LGHDT, CDR2 YNNKEL (reference sequence). There are 11 residues in the CDR3. CDR3 nucleotides: TGTGCCAGCAGCCGACAGCAAGTGGCTTTCTTT. Amino acids: CASSRQQVAFF.

Only a few counts were recorded for this clonotype. J is TRBJ2-2 and V is TRBV27, with D maybe TRBD2 (7 bases). Trimming shortened V by 4 bases and J by 7 bases, and 13 bases separated the two germline ends. The CDR3 totals 14 residues. Germline loops: CDR1 MNHEY, CDR2 SMNVEV (reference sequence). The CDR3 reads CASSSKGGYGELFF. In DNA, the CDR3 is TGTGCCAGCAGTTCTAAGGGGGGGTACGGGGAGCTGTTTTTT.

Worth noting for this clonotype: Given a much more abundant clone one base away, this may be a read error. The gene calls are TRBV24-1 and TRBJ2-1, with a possible D match to TRBD1 (5 bases). The CDR3 contains 14 residues. Germline CDR1 is KGHDR and CDR2 is SFDVKD. V was trimmed by 4 bases and J by 10 bases, leaving 16 bases between them. Here the CDR3 reads CATSDSREPYEQFF. The DNA of the CDR3 is TGTGCCACCAGTGACTCCAGGGAACCATACGAGCAGTTCTTC.

With respect to this clonotype: The junction shows a germline mismatch at one end, possibly a read error. The V gene is TRBV27, the J gene TRBJ2-1; D is uncertain. CDR1 and CDR2 (germline): MNHEY, SMNVEV (reference sequence). CDR3 size: 18 residues. The CDR3 sequence is CASSSSMSGLSSYNEQFF. In nucleotides, the CDR3 is TGTGCCAGCAGTTCCTCTATGAGTGGGCTAAGCTCCTATAATGAGCAGTTCTTC.

This clonotype was observed a handful of times. The chain has TRBV28 and TRBJ1-3; no firm D call. Germline V lookup: CDR1 MDHEN, CDR2 SYDVKM. The CDR3 is 15 amino acids. V gave up 6 bases and J gave up 0 bases, with 12 bases separating them. DNA of the CDR3: TGTGCCAGCAGCCTACAACGAAACTCTGGAAACACCATATATTTT. Protein: CASSLQRNSGNTIYF.

This rearrangement joins TRBV12-3 or TRBV12-4 to TRBJ2-1; D remains unclear. Trimming took off 5 bases at V and 0 bases at J, with 14 bases between the two ends. The length of the CDR3 is 16 residues. In nucleotides, the CDR3 is TGTGCCAGCAGTCCAAGAAACCCCCGCTCCTACAATGAGCAGTTCTTC. Its translation: CASSPRNPRSYNEQFF.

The table lists this clonotype with many counts. The CDR3 is CATSRDLSYEQYF. DNA for the CDR3: TGTGCCACCAGCAGGGATCTCTCCTACGAGCAGTACTTC. The chain joins TRBV15 to TRBJ2-7; D is unresolved. The CDR3 contains 13 residues. Trimming shortened V by 3 bases and J by 0 bases, and 6 bases separated the two germline ends. Germline lookup yields CDR1 LNHNV and CDR2 YYDKDF (reference sequence). Full variable domain (outside the CDR3, taken from reference TRBV15 and TRBJ2-7): DAMVIQNPRYQVTQFGKPVTLSCSQTLNHNVMYWYQQKSSQAPKLLFHYYDKDFNNEADTPDNFQSRRPNTSFCFLDIRSPGLGDTAMYLCATSRDLSYEQYFGPGTRLTVT.

This clonotype was detected ten times or more. A junction end diverges from the germline sequence, so it may reflect a read error. The rearrangement links TRBV29-1 to TRBJ2-1; 14 nucleotides line up with TRBD2. The CDR3 runs 13 residues. Per germline, CDR1 SQVTM and CDR2 ANQGSEA. DNA for the CDR3: TGCAGCGCTGGTAAAGGGACTAGCGGGAGAGGGATCTTC. Translation: CSAGKGTSGRGIF.

In this sample, this clonotype turned up many times. J is TRBJ1-4 and V is TRBV20-1; no clear D. V lost 5 bases and J lost 8, with 9 bases in between. Germline CDR1 is DFQATT and CDR2 is SNEGSKA (reference sequence). CDR3 length equals 11 residues. The CDR3 reads CSALRSEKLFF. The CDR3 bases are TGCAGTGCTCTCCGATCCGAAAAACTGTTTTTT.

The rearrangement uses TRBV20-1 and TRBJ2-5, with 11 nucleotides matching TRBD2. V lost 2 bases and J lost 5; bases outside the gene matches: 7. The CDR3 extends over 15 amino acids. Germline CDR1 and CDR2: DFQATT and SNEGSKA (reference sequence). The CDR3 DNA sequence: TGCAGTGCTAGACGACTAGCGGGACCCAGTGAGACCCAGTACTTC. The encoded protein is CSARRLAGPSETQYF.